These 32 T cell receptor beta chains originate from one sample sequenced in a study of PD-1 blockade in classical Hodgkin lymphoma. Profiled with immunoSEQ multiplex PCR; TCRdb holds only in-frame clones, not every one. The repertoire includes roughly 60,000 clones, approximately 92% of them detected once, and about 8% sits in the top ten. The time point here: cycle 4 day 1 (C4D1), after less than 7 weeks of nivolumab. Each patient relapsed following autologous stem cell transplantation, and prior brentuximab vedotin exposure differed. The sequenced sample was peripheral blood mononuclear cells (PBMCs), obtained before the fourth cycle of nivolumab. These receptor sequences come from a human donor with classical Hodgkin lymphoma.

The chain carries TRBV10-1 and TRBJ1-2; weak D call: TRBD1 (5 bases). V lost 4 bases and J 4 bases, leaving 10 bases between the germline ends. Germline V lookup: CDR1 WNHNN, CDR2 SYGVQD (reference sequence). The CDR3 totals 13 residues. The CDR3 DNA reads TGCGCCAGCAGTGGAGGGACTGGCTATGGCTACACCTTC. Its translation is CASSGGTGYGYTF.

The V gene is TRBV5-1, the J gene TRBJ2-2; D is undetermined. With 3 bases removed from V and 5 bases from J, the gap between germline ends came to 11 bases. CDR3 length: 14 residues. CDR1 and CDR2 (germline): SGHRS, YFSETQ. The CDR3 DNA reads TGCGCCAGCAGCTCGCTTAGTGATACCGGGGAGCTGTTTTTT. Amino acid sequence: CASSSLSDTGELFF.

V is TRBV30 and J is TRBJ1-2; D may be TRBD1 (6 bases). The CDR3 extends over 14 amino acids. The germline V gene has CDR1 GTSNPN and CDR2 SVGIG (reference sequence). The V gene lost 0 bases and the J gene lost 6 bases, with 14 bases spanning the gap. The CDR3 loop reads CAWSVQGLGDGYTF. The CDR3 bases are TGTGCCTGGAGTGTACAGGGACTCGGTGATGGCTACACCTTC.

CDR3 in DNA: TGTGCCAGCAGTGATCGTCGGGTTGGGGCAGATACGCAGTATTTT. Its protein is CASSDRRVGADTQYF. The chain recombines TRBV6-1 with TRBJ2-3; the D is unclear. Per the germline V gene, CDR1 is MNHNS and CDR2 is SASEGT. CDR3 length: 15 amino acids. The V end lost 3 bases, the J end lost 4 bases, and 14 bases lay between the germline ends.

The gene calls are TRBV6-1 and TRBJ2-5, with TRBD2 as a possible D gene (7 bases). The V gene lost 3 bases and the J gene lost 5 bases, with 22 bases spanning the gap. Germline V gene sequence: CDR1 MNHNS, CDR2 SASEGT. The CDR3 runs to 17 residues. In DNA, the CDR3 is TGTGCCAGCAGTGAGGAGGGCGGGGGCACCCCCTTGGAGACCCAGTACTTC. Its protein product is CASSEEGGGTPLETQYF.

This clone was seen a handful of times. This chain uses TRBV5-6 with TRBJ2-5; D remains ambiguous. This CDR3 comprises 14 residues. V lost 0 bases to trimming and J lost 2 bases, with 8 bases between them. Germline V CDR1 and CDR2: SGHDT, YYEEEE. The CDR3 loop is CASSLGQVQETQYF. The CDR3 nucleotides are TGTGCCAGCAGCTTGGGACAAGTACAAGAGACCCAGTACTTC. Filled out from reference TRBV5-6 and TRBJ2-5, the complete variable domain reads DAGVTQSPTHLIKTRGQQVTLRCSPKSGHDTVSWYQQALGQGPQFIFQYYEEEERQRGNFPDRFSGHQFPNYSSELNVNALLLGDSALYLCASSLGQVQETQYFGPGTRLLVL.

The chain couples TRBV19 to TRBJ2-2; tentatively, D is TRBD1 (5 bases). Germline lookup yields CDR1 LNHDA and CDR2 SQIVND (reference sequence). This CDR3 comprises 14 residues. With 6 bases removed from V and 1 base from J, the gap between germline ends came to 9 bases. The CDR3 DNA reads as TGTGCCAGTAGAGTCGGACAGAACACCGGGGAGCTGTTTTTT. This gives the protein CASRVGQNTGELFF. The entire variable domain, with the rest obtained from reference TRBV19 and TRBJ2-2, is as follows: DGGITQSPKYLFRKEGQNVTLSCEQNLNHDAMYWYRQDPGQGLRLIYYSQIVNDFQKGDIAEGYSVSREKKESFPLTVTSAQKNPTAFYLCASRVGQNTGELFFGEGSRLTVL.

V gene TRBV5-5 combines with J gene TRBJ1-5; D is undetermined. V was pared by 2 bases and J by 0 bases, with 6 bases between. CDR1 and CDR2 from the germline V gene are SGHKS and YYEKEE (reference sequence). This CDR3 has 14 residues. The CDR3 DNA sequence: TGTGCCAGCAGCTTTTGGGATAGCAATCAGCCCCAGCATTTT. It specifies CASSFWDSNQPQHF.

The chain recombines TRBV7-9 with TRBJ1-2, with TRBD1 matching 8 bases. This CDR3 contains 13 residues. CDR1 and CDR2 from the germline V gene are SEHNR and FQNEAQ (reference sequence). Trimming cost V 3 bases and J 7 bases; bases outside gene matches: 4. The CDR3 sequence: CASSFGTGRGYTF. For the CDR3, the DNA is TGTGCCAGCAGCTTCGGGACAGGTCGTGGCTACACCTTC. Supplemented by reference TRBV7-9 and TRBJ1-2, the full variable domain reads DTGVSQNPRHKITKRGQNVTFRCDPISEHNRLYWYRQTLGQGPEFLTYFQNEAQLEKSRLLSDRFSAERPKGSFSTLEIQRTEQGDSAMYLCASSFGTGRGYTFGSGTRLTVV.

The J gene is TRBJ2-7, the V gene TRBV7-8; unclear D gene. CDR3 size: 12 residues. Trimming took 5 bases from V and 5 from J, leaving 10 bases between them. CDR1 and CDR2 from the germline V gene are SGHVS and FQNEAQ. The CDR3 is CASSARWDEQYF. CDR3 nucleotides: TGTGCCAGCAGCGCCCGGTGGGACGAGCAGTACTTC. Full variable domain (missing parts from reference TRBV7-8 and TRBJ2-7): GAGVSQSPRYKVAKRGQDVALRCDPISGHVSLFWYQQALGQGPEFLTYFQNEAQLDKSGLPSDRFFAERPEGSVSTLKIQRTQQEDSAVYLCASSARWDEQYFGPGTRLTVT.

The chain uses TRBV19 and TRBJ1-5; a possible D gene is TRBD1 (6 bases). The CDR3 has 16 residues. Deletions cut 3 bases from V and 0 bases from J, with 12 bases between. Germline V gene data show CDR1 as LNHDA and CDR2 as SQIVND (reference sequence). In DNA form, the CDR3 reads TGTGCCAGTAGTATCACAGGGACCCATAGCAATCAGCCCCAGCATTTT. Translated: CASSITGTHSNQPQHF.

The chain combines TRBV28 with TRBJ1-5; 8 bases are shared with TRBD1. This CDR3 has 17 residues. The germline gives CDR1 MDHEN, CDR2 SYDVKM. V lost 6 bases, J lost 2 bases, and 12 bases stayed unmatched. The chain's CDR3 is CASSSRQGRSGNQPQHF. In nucleotides, the CDR3 is TGTGCCAGCAGCTCCAGACAGGGGCGGAGTGGCAATCAGCCCCAGCATTTT.

The V gene is TRBV28, the J gene TRBJ2-7, with D hard to call. CDR3 size: 15 residues. CDR1 MDHEN and CDR2 SYDVKM come from the germline V gene. V lost 2 bases, J lost 0 bases, and 11 bases lay in between. For the CDR3, the DNA is TGTGCCAGCAGTTTAGATCACAGTCACTCCTACGAGCAGTACTTC. It specifies CASSLDHSHSYEQYF.

The J gene is TRBJ2-5, the V gene TRBV5-6; 11 positions agree with TRBD2. The CDR3 is 18 residues long. Per germline, CDR1 SGHDT and CDR2 YYEEEE. Trimming removed 3 bases from V and 4 bases from J; junction bases left unmatched: 14. The CDR3 spells CASSSALLTSGRGETQYF. CDR3 nucleotide sequence: TGTGCCAGCAGCTCGGCCCTCCTAACTAGCGGGAGAGGAGAGACCCAGTACTTC.

This chain joins TRBV11-1 and TRBJ2-1, with D tentatively TRBD1 (5 bases). The CDR3 runs to 15 residues. V was cut by 1 base and J by 0 bases, with 7 bases left in between. Germline CDR1 is SGHAT and CDR2 is FQDESV (reference sequence). The CDR3, as DNA: TGTGCCAGCAGCTTAGGGACAAGCTCCTACAATGAGCAGTTCTTC. Its translation is CASSLGTSSYNEQFF. Together with reference TRBV11-1 and TRBJ2-1, the CDR3 gives the full variable domain: EAEVAQSPRYKITEKSQAVAFWCDPISGHATLYWYRQILGQGPELLVQFQDESVVDDSQLPKDRFSAERLKGVDSTLKIQPAELGDSAMYLCASSLGTSSYNEQFFGPGTRLTVL.

The chain combines TRBV4-1 with TRBJ1-5; possible D gene TRBD1, 5 bases. V was shortened by 3 bases and J by 0 bases, with 18 bases between the two germline ends. This CDR3 region has 18 residues. Looked up from germline, CDR1 is MGHRA and CDR2 is YSYEKL. Here the CDR3 DNA reads TGCGCCAGCAGCCAGGAAAAGACAGAGACTATTAGCAATCAGCCCCAGCATTTT. It codes for CASSQEKTETISNQPQHF.

The gene calls are TRBV27 and TRBJ1-2, with 7 bases fitting TRBD1. This CDR3 is 14 amino acids long. From germline, CDR1 is MNHEY and CDR2 SMNVEV (reference sequence). Germline trimming cut 6 bases from V and 4 bases from J; bases unmatched to any gene: 8. CDR3 sequence (DNA): TGTGCCAGCAGCCCTCGACAGGGCCTCTATGGCTACACCTTC. As protein: CASSPRQGLYGYTF.

V and J are TRBV4-2 and TRBJ1-5, with 8 bases identical to TRBD1. Trimming at V came to 0 bases and at J to 4 bases, leaving 8 bases not matched to a gene. This CDR3 region has 17 residues. The germline CDR1 and CDR2 sequences are LGHNA and YNFKEQ. The CDR3 reads CASSQEGQGAINQPQHF. CDR3 sequence (DNA): TGTGCCAGCAGCCAAGAAGGGCAGGGGGCGATTAATCAGCCCCAGCATTTT.

The V gene is TRBV27, the J gene TRBJ2-1, with 12 bases fitting TRBD2. Germline CDR1 MNHEY, CDR2 SMNVEV (reference sequence). Trimming at V came to 4 bases and at J to 6 bases, leaving 4 bases not matched to a gene. The CDR3 extends over 15 amino acids. In DNA form, the CDR3 reads TGTGCCAGCAGTTCTGGACTAGCGGGGCTCAATGAGCAGTTCTTC. Its protein product is CASSSGLAGLNEQFF.

This clone was recorded once. The J gene is TRBJ2-7, the V gene TRBV2, with 8 bases identical to TRBD2. Germline CDR1 and CDR2: SNHLY and FYNNEI. V lost 8 bases and J lost 4; bases outside the gene matches: 7. This CDR3 spans 13 amino acids. As DNA, the CDR3 is TGTGCCAGCGGGGCAGGGACTAGGTACGAGCAGTACTTC. Translation: CASGAGTRYEQYF.

This chain uses TRBV5-1 with TRBJ1-2; 8 nucleotides align to TRBD1. In germline, CDR1 is SGHRS, CDR2 YFSETQ. The CDR3 covers 12 residues. V gave up 4 bases and J gave up 5 bases; unmatched junction bases: 1. Here the CDR3 DNA reads TGCGCCAGCAGCCGGACAGGGTATGGCTACACCTTC. This sequence encodes CASSRTGYGYTF.

The chain combines TRBV7-9 with TRBJ1-5; 7 bases are shared with TRBD1. Losses at the gene ends were 6 bases for V and 9 bases for J; bases not matched to a gene: 8. Germline lookup yields CDR1 SEHNR and CDR2 FQNEAQ (reference sequence). The CDR3 consists of 13 residues. The CDR3 reads CASRADRAGPQHF. CDR3 in DNA: TGTGCCAGCAGAGCAGACAGGGCTGGGCCCCAGCATTTT.

The chain recombines TRBV5-4 with TRBJ2-7; D ambiguous. The germline CDR1 and CDR2 sequences are SGHNT and YYREEE (reference sequence). Trimming took off 2 bases at V and 5 bases at J, with 8 bases between the two ends. The CDR3 spans 12 residues. CDR3 loop: CASSFHQNEQYF. The CDR3 nucleotides are TGTGCCAGCAGCTTTCATCAGAACGAGCAGTACTTC. Together with reference TRBV5-4 and TRBJ2-7, the CDR3 gives the full variable domain: ETGVTQSPTHLIKTRGQQVTLRCSSQSGHNTVSWYQQALGQGPQFIFQYYREEENGRGNFPPRFSGLQFPNYSSELNVNALELDDSALYLCASSFHQNEQYFGPGTRLTVT.

CDR3 in DNA: TGTGCCAGCAGCTTGGGAACAGGTCACTACTACGAGCAGTACTTC. As protein: CASSLGTGHYYEQYF. The chain employs TRBV5-4 and TRBJ2-7; TRBD1 might be the D (5 bases). The CDR3 runs to 15 residues. CDR1 is SGHNT and CDR2 is YYREEE in the germline V gene (reference sequence). V was cut by 0 bases and J by 3 bases, with 13 bases left in between.

The rearrangement joins TRBV28 to TRBJ2-2; tentatively, D is TRBD1 (6 bases). The germline gives CDR1 MDHEN, CDR2 SYDVKM. V gave up 4 bases and J gave up 3 bases, with 9 bases separating them. CDR3 length equals 14 residues. Here the CDR3 DNA reads TGTGCCAGCAGTTCAGGGGACCACACCGGGGAGCTGTTTTTT. Its translation is CASSSGDHTGELFF.

This clone qualifies as medium-sized. This chain uses TRBV6-6 with TRBJ1-6, with D perhaps TRBD1 (6 bases). With 7 bases removed from V and 4 bases from J, the gap between germline ends came to 11 bases. The CDR3 length is 14 residues. Per germline, CDR1 MNHNY and CDR2 SVGAGI (reference sequence). CDR3 nucleotides: TGTGCCAGCAACCGGGGGGCGTATAATTCACCCCTCCACTTT. Protein sequence: CASNRGAYNSPLHF.

The chain is built from TRBV19 and TRBJ2-7, with 13 bases matching TRBD2. CDR1 and CDR2 from the germline V gene are LNHDA and SQIVND (reference sequence). The CDR3 spans 17 residues. J gave up 0 bases and V 5 bases, and 7 bases lay outside the gene matches. Written as DNA, the CDR3 is TGTGCCAGTAGTCTAGGGACTAGCGGGGTCTACTCCTACGAGCAGTACTTC. The encoded protein is CASSLGTSGVYSYEQYF.

V and J are TRBV25-1 and TRBJ2-1, with D unresolved. Germline assignment: CDR1 MGHDK and CDR2 SYGVNS. V lost 0 bases to trimming and J lost 3 bases, with 12 bases between them. CDR3 size: 16 residues. Here the CDR3 reads CASSEYRELNYNEQFF. The CDR3 coding sequence is TGTGCCAGCAGTGAATATAGGGAATTAAACTACAATGAGCAGTTCTTC.

V and J are TRBV11-2 and TRBJ1-1; no clear D gene. V lost 0 bases to trimming and J lost 2 bases, with 4 bases between them. There are 13 residues in the CDR3. From germline, CDR1 is SGHAT and CDR2 FQNNGV. The CDR3 spells CASSLESNTEAFF. For the CDR3, the DNA is TGTGCCAGCAGCTTAGAGAGCAACACTGAAGCTTTCTTT.

The chain carries TRBV11-2 and TRBJ2-5; tentative D call: TRBD2 (6 bases). The CDR3 has 18 residues. The germline gives CDR1 SGHAT, CDR2 FQNNGV. With 1 base removed from V and 3 bases from J, the gap between germline ends came to 21 bases. The CDR3 loop reads CASSLVIPPRGPKETQYF. CDR3 DNA: TGTGCCAGCAGCTTAGTGATCCCGCCGCGGGGACCAAAAGAGACCCAGTACTTC.

The chain links TRBV5-1 to TRBJ2-7; tentatively, D is TRBD1 (6 bases). This CDR3 region has 14 residues. Germline V gives CDR1 SGHRS, CDR2 YFSETQ. V lost 4 bases, J lost 1 base, and 12 bases lay in between. CDR3 sequence (DNA): TGCGCCAGCAGCCAGGGACAAGGTTCCTACGAGCAGTACTTC. Protein sequence: CASSQGQGSYEQYF. Using reference TRBV5-1 and TRBJ2-7 for the parts outside the CDR3, the full variable domain is KAGVTQTPRYLIKTRGQQVTLSCSPISGHRSVSWYQQTPGQGLQFLFEYFSETQRNKGNFPGRFSGRQFSNSRSEMNVSTLELGDSALYLCASSQGQGSYEQYFGPGTRLTVT.

The genes are TRBV13 and TRBJ2-7; the D gene could be TRBD1 or TRBD2 (6 bases each). Germline V gives CDR1 PRHDT, CDR2 FYEKMQ (reference sequence). V gave up 4 bases and J gave up 5 bases, with 21 bases separating them. The length of the CDR3 is 16 residues. Here the CDR3 DNA reads TGTGCCAGCAGCTCCCCTATCATCCGGGGGCTTCACGAGCAGTACTTC. Translation gives CASSSPIIRGLHEQYF.